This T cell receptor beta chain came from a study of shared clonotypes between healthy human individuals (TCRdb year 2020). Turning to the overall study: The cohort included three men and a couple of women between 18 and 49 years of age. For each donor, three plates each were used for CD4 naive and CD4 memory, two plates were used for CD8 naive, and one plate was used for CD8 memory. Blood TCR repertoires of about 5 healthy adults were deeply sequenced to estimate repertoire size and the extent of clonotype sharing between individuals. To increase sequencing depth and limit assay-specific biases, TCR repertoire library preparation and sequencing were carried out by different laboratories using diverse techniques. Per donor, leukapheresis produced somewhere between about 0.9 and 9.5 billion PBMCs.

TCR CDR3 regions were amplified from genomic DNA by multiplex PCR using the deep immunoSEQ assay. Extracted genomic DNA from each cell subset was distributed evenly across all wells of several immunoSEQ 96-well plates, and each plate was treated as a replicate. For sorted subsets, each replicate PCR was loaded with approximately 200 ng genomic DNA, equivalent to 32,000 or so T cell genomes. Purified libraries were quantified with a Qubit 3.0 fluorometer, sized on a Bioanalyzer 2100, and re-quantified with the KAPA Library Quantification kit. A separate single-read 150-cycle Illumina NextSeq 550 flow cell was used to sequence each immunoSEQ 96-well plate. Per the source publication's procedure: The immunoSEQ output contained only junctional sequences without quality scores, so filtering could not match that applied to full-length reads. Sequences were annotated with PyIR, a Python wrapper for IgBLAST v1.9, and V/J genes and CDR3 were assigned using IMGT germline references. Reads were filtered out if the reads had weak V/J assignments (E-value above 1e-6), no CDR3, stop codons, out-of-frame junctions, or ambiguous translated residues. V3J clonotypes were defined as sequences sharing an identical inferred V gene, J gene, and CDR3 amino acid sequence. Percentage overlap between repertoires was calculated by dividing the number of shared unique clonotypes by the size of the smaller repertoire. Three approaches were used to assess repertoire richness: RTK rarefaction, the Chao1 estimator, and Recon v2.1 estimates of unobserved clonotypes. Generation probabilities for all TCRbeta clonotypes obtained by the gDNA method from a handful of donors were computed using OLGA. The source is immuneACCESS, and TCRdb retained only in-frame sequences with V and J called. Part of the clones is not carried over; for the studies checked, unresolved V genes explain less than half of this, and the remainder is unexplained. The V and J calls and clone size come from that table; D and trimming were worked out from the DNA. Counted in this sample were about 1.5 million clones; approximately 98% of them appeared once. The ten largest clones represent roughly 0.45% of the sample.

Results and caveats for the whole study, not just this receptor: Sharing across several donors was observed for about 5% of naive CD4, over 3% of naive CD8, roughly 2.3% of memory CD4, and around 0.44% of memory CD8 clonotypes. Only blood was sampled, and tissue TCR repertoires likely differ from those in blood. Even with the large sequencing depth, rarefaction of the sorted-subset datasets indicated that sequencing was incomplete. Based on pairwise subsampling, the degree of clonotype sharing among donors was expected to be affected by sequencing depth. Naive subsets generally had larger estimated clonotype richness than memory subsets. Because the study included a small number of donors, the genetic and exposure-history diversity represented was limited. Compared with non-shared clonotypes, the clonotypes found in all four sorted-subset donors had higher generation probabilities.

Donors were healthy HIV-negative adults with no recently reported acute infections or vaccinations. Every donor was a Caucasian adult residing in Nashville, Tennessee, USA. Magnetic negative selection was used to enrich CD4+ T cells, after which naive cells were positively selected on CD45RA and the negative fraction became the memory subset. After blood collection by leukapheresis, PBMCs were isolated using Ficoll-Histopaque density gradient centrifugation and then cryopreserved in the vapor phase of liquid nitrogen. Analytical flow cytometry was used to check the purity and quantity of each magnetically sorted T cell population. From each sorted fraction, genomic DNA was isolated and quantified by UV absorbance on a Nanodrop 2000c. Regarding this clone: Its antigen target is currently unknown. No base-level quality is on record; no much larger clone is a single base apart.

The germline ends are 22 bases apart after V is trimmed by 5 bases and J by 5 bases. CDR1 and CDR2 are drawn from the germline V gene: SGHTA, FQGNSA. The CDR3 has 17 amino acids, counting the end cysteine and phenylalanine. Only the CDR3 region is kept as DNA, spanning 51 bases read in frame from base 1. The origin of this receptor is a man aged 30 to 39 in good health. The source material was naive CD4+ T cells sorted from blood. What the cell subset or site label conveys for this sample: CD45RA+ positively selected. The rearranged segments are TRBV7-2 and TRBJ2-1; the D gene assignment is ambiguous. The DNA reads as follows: TGTGCCAGCAGCCTGTCACTGGGTTCCGCGTTCAACAATGAGCAGTTCTTC. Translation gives CASSLSLGSAFNNEQFF.